These T cell receptor beta chains were read from a single sample in a study of cytomegalovirus exposure and HLA in healthy donors. Clones were read by immunoSEQ multiplex PCR, and TCRdb kept only the in-frame ones, dropping some. The data show a few hundred thousand clones, with approximately 84% seen just once and about 12% held by the top ten. The sequenced material came from PBMCs. These receptor sequences come from a young man in good health and CMV-seropositive. CDR3s include the opening cysteine and the closing phenylalanine or tryptophan.

length	V	J	CDR3
14	TRBV2	TRBJ2-3	CASSVGGDADTQYF
17	TRBV4-3	TRBJ2-1	CASSQDVEQGRYNEQFF
14	TRBV30	TRBJ2-2	CAWSATSLPGELFF
12	TRBV5-5	TRBJ2-7	CASSLAGTEQYF
13	TRBV5-1	TRBJ1-1	CASAKAGNTEAFF
14	TRBV6-5	TRBJ1-1	CASSYNAGGLEAFF
14	TRBV5-1	TRBJ2-5	CASSLAGTDETQYF
15	TRBV19	TRBJ2-1	CASSINSDKYNEQFF
17	TRBV2	TRBJ1-1	CALDRYIGGKMNTEAFF
15	TRBV6-1	TRBJ2-7	CASSEAAGGSGEQYF
14	TRBV25-1	TRBJ1-2	CASTPGRGAYGYTF
12	TRBV7-3	TRBJ2-3	CASSLVADTQYF
13	TRBV2	TRBJ2-1	CASSDGQGVKQFF
15	TRBV4-1	TRBJ1-1	CASSQATTGRGEAFF
15	TRBV27	TRBJ2-1	CASSYGGSSYNEQFF
15	TRBV5-4	TRBJ2-5	CASSLETGGGETQYF
15	TRBV5-1	TRBJ2-3	CASSYLQGTGDTQYF
14	TRBV7-2	TRBJ1-1	CASSQGQVNTEAFF
10	TRBV20-1	TRBJ2-5	CSAVVKTQYF
12	TRBV10-3	TRBJ1-1	CAISEGDTEAFF
16	TRBV4-2	TRBJ2-1	CASSQEWREPYNEQFF
13	TRBV5-4	TRBJ2-1	CASSTGTNNEQFF
18	TRBV18	TRBJ2-7	CASSATGTSGRKGVEQYF
15	TRBV5-1	TRBJ1-2	CASSLLLTGSGGYTF
11	TRBV7-9	TRBJ1-1	CASSPHSEAFF
16	TRBV6-1	TRBJ2-3	CASSEASIISTDTQYF
13	TRBV2	TRBJ1-3	CASTAFSGNTIYF
15	TRBV18	TRBJ2-7	CASSPTALSSYEQYF
13	TRBV19	TRBJ2-7	CASSIDLEGDQYF
16	TRBV6-1	TRBJ2-7	CASSGTSGTPALEQYF
13	TRBV19	TRBJ1-1	CAIHSGGNTEAFF
15	TRBV5-1	TRBJ2-7	CASSLEEGIVYEQYF
16	TRBV7-7	TRBJ2-2	CASSSAPPPFDGELFF
14	TRBV6-1	TRBJ1-2	CASSDDWGIDGYTF
13	TRBV27	TRBJ2-7	CVIGRGGSYEQYF
15	TRBV7-9	TRBJ2-7	CASSRGQGIYYEQYF
12	TRBV5-1	TRBJ2-7	CASSITGYEQYF
14	TRBV19	TRBJ1-2	CASSKTGINSGYTF
13	TRBV9	TRBJ2-1	CASTYGLGDEQFF
12	TRBV29-1	TRBJ2-1	CSVANLGNEQFF
15	TRBV4-1	TRBJ1-2	CASSQASLHNYGYTF
17	TRBV10-3	TRBJ1-1	CAISLKDLTDRNTEAFF
15	TRBV18	TRBJ2-1	CASSPELAGGHEQFF
17	TRBV10-2	TRBJ1-1	CASRREPTRALNTEAFF
14	TRBV5-1	TRBJ2-5	CASSLWGRQETQYF
16	TRBV18	TRBJ1-5	CASSLGTIGPNQPQHF
15	TRBV9	TRBJ1-2	CASSVGGYSPYGYTF
12	TRBV7-9	TRBJ1-1	CASSVGALEAFF
12	TRBV30	TRBJ2-7	CAGQGASYEQYF
14	TRBV28	TRBJ2-5	CASRRSTAEETQYF